This TCR beta chain is from a study of beta chain features in type 1 diabetes (dated by TCRdb to 2017 to 2018). In terms of the full investigation: Mean age, gender distribution, total cell number and subset yield did not differ between patients and healthy donors. A total of roughly 100 million sorted cells were examined across all samples, and RNA yield correlated strongly with the number of cells per subset. In the study, recently diagnosed type 1 diabetes patients and matched healthy donors were compared on the TCRB repertoires of their sorted circulating CD4+ T cell subsets. Regulatory and stem cell-like memory subsets were isolated from only 8 patients and about eight healthy donors, whereas naive and central memory subsets came from all 30 or so donors.

Each donor gave one peripheral blood draw, averaging roughly 0.11 L, which was collected into heparinised tubes. Naive, central memory, regulatory and stem cell-like memory CD4+ T cells were sorted on a BD FACSAria II using a panel including CD45RO, CCR7, CD25, CD127, CD95 and CD27. All sorted populations exceeded 95% purity. Right away, PBMCs were isolated by Lymphoprep density gradient centrifugation and were stained directly, with no culture step. So that batch effects would be minimized, each experiment stained and sorted samples in pairs, pairing one healthy donor with one patient. Taken from cysteine to phenylalanine, the CDR3 has 14 residues. Only the CDR3 region is kept as DNA, spanning 42 bases read in frame from base 1. Trimming takes 2 bases from V and 3 bases from J, and the germline ends sit 11 bases apart. The germline V gene sets CDR1 to MNHNS and CDR2 to SASEGT. This clone was counted only a few times. The clone's antigen remains unknown. Within one base of it there is no much larger clone, and no base qualities were kept.

Findings and caveats that apply to the study as a whole: Fewer insertions and more nucleotide deletions at VDJ recombination sites were observed in patients with type 1 diabetes, implying thymic rearrangement abnormalities. Because cDNA was sequenced instead of genomic DNA, highly expressing activated cells could be over-represented, though the groups showed no difference in activation or CD3 levels. PCR may preferentially amplify shorter templates, but because patient and control samples were amplified and corrected together, any resulting skew would affect both groups equally. Naive, central memory and regulatory TCRB repertoires appeared to be more alike among patients than among healthy donors. A moderate but significant shortening of TCRB CDR3 length was observed in type 1 diabetes patients in all four CD4+ subsets. Only small numbers of individuals were included in the HLA sub-analyses, which left unresolved whether HLA type had any influence on TCRB rearrangement.

The entire isolated RNA was reverse transcribed using the High Capacity cDNA Reverse Transcription Kit, and thus expressed TCRB transcripts were sequenced. Deep immunoSEQ sequencing was performed on naive, central memory and regulatory T cell samples, with an average of roughly 3.3 million total reads per sample. After sorted cells were lysed in RLT buffer, RNA was extracted with DNase-treated RNeasy Micro or Mini kits, with the choice depending on cell number. To prevent cross-contamination, each cell subset was processed individually, whereas patient and healthy donor samples were processed jointly. TCRB sequences were amplified from cDNA with the immunoSEQ multiplex PCR, producing 87-bp fragments spanning the CDR3 region. Amplicons were sequenced on the Illumina HiSeq platform. From the authors' description of their analysis: Synthetic template baselines were used to correct PCR bias computationally, reads within Hamming distance 2 were collapsed, and singletons that could not be merged were discarded. Reads were aligned to IMGT to assign V, D and J genes, CDR3 length, and insertions or deletions at six rearrangement sites. Within each subset, clonotype counts were normalized to sorted cell number, and only after that were true diversity and Gini coefficients computed with the tcR R package. The overlap coefficient, calculated on TCRB nucleotide sequences, was used to quantify repertoire sharing. This is the immuneACCESS table as TCRdb keeps it, with only in-frame sequences that have V and J called. A part of the clones is gone; compared with another copy, unresolved V genes explain less than half, and the rest is unexplained. V, J and clone size are those of that table, while D and trimming were read from the DNA. The sample data list roughly 160,000 clones, and less than 10% of these were observed just once. Roughly 0.5% of the sample is taken by the ten largest.

The receptor's source is a man aged 18 to 30 with type 1 diabetes. The chain joins TRBV6-1 to TRBJ2-7; confidence is insufficient to name the D gene. Material: central memory CD4+ T cells from blood. The bases are TGTGCCAGCAGTGAAATGACTCACCTCTACGAGCAGTACTTC. The resulting protein is CASSEMTHLYEQYF.